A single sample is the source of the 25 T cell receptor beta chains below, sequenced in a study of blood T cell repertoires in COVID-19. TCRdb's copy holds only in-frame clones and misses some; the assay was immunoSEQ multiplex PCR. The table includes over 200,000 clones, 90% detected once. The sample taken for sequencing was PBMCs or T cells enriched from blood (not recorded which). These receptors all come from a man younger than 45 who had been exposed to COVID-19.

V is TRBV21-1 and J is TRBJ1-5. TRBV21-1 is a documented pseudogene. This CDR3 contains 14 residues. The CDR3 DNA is TGTGCCACCCGTTGCCCCGGGAAGAGGAAGCCCCAGCATTTT. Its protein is CATRCPGKRKPQHF.

The CDR3 coding sequence is TGTGCCATCGGTCCAGGACAGGGTAACACTGAAGCTTTCTTT. This gives the protein CAIGPGQGNTEAFF. V is TRBV10-3 and J is TRBJ1-1; 8 positions match TRBD1. With V trimmed by 8 bases and J by 2 bases, 7 bases remained unmatched. The CDR3 runs 14 residues. Germline lookup yields CDR1 ENHRY and CDR2 SYGVKD.

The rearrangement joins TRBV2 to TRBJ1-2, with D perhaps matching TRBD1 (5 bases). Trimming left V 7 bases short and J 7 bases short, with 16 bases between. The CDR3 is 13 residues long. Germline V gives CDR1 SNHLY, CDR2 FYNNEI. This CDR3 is CASTIWEGAGYTF. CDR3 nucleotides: TGTGCCAGCACAATTTGGGAAGGGGCTGGCTACACCTTC. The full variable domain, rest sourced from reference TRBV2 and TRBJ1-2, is EPEVTQTPSHQVTQMGQEVILRCVPISNHLYFYWYRQILGQKVEFLVSFYNNEISEKSEIFDDQFSVERPDGSNFTLKIRSTKLEDSAMYFCASTIWEGAGYTFGSGTRLTVV.

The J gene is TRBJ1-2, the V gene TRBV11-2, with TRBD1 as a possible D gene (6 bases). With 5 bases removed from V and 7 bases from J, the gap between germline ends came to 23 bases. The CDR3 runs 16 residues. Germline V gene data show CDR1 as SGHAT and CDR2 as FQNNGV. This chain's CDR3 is CASSPSMNLQGTGYTF. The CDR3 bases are TGTGCCAGCAGCCCCAGTATGAATCTACAGGGTACTGGCTACACCTTC.

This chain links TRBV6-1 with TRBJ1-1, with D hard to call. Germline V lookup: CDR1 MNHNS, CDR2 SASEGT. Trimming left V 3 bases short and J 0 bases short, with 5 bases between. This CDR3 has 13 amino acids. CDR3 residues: CASSDRMNTEAFF. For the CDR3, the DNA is TGTGCCAGCAGTGACAGGATGAACACTGAAGCTTTCTTT.

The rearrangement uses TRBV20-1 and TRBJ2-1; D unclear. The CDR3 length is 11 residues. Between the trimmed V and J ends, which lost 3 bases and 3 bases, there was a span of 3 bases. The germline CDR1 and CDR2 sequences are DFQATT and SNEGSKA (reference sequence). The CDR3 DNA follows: TGCAGTGCTAGCTTCTACAATGAGCAGTTCTTC. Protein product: CSASFYNEQFF.

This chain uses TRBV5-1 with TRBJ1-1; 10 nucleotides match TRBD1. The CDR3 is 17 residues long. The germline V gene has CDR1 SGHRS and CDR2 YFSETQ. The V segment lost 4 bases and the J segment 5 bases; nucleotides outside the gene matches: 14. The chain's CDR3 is CASSLIRDRGLGTEAFF. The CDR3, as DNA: TGCGCCAGCAGCCTAATCCGGGACAGGGGATTAGGGACTGAAGCTTTCTTT. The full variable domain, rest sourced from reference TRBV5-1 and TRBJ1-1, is KAGVTQTPRYLIKTRGQQVTLSCSPISGHRSVSWYQQTPGQGLQFLFEYFSETQRNKGNFPGRFSGRQFSNSRSEMNVSTLELGDSALYLCASSLIRDRGLGTEAFFGQGTRLTVV.

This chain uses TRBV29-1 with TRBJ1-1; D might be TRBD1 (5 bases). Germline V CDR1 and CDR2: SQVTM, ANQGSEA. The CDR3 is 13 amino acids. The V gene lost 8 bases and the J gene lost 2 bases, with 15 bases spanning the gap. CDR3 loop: CSLSETVNTEAFF. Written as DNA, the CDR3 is TGCAGCCTATCTGAGACAGTTAACACTGAAGCTTTCTTT.

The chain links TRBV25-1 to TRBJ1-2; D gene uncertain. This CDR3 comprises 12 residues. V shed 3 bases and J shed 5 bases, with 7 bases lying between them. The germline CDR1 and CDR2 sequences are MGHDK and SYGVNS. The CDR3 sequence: CASSDPGYGYTF. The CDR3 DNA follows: TGTGCCAGCAGTGATCCGGGGTATGGCTACACCTTC.

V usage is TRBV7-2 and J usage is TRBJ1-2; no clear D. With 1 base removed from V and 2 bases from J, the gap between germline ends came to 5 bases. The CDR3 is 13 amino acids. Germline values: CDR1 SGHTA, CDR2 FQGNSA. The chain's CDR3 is CASSLGQNYGYTF. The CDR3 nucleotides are TGTGCCAGCAGCTTAGGTCAGAACTATGGCTACACCTTC.

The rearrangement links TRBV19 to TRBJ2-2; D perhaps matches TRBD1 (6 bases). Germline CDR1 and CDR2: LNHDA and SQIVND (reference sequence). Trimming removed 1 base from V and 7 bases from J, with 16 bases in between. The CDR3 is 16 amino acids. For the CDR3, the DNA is TGTGCCAGTAGTATAGCGGTACCAGGGGATCACGGGGAGCTGTTTTTT. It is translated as CASSIAVPGDHGELFF.

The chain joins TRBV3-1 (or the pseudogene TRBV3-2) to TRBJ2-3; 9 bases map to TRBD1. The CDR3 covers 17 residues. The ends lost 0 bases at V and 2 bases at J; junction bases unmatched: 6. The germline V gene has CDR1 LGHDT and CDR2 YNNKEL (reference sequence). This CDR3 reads CASSQELQGAFTDTQYF. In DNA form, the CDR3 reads TGTGCCAGCAGCCAAGAACTACAGGGGGCGTTCACAGATACGCAGTATTTT.

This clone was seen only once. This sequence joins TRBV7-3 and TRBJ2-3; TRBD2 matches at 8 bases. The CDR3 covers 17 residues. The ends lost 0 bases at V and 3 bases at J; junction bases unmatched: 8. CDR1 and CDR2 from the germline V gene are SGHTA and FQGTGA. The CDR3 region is CASSLTGSTGGTDTQYF. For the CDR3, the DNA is TGTGCCAGCAGCTTAACGGGATCGACGGGGGGGACAGATACGCAGTATTTT.

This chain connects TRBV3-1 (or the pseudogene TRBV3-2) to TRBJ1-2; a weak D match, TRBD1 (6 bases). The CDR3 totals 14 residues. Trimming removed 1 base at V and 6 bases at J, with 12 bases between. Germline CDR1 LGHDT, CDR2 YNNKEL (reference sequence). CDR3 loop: CASSQGTGRHGYTF. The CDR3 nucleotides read TGTGCCAGCAGCCAAGGAACAGGGAGACATGGCTACACCTTC.

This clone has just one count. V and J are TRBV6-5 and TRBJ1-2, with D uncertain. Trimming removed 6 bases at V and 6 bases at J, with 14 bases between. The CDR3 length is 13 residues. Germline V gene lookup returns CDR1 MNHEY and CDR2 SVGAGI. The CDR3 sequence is CASSPGGRDGYTF. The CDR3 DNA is TGTGCCAGCAGCCCCGGCGGAAGAGATGGCTACACCTTC.

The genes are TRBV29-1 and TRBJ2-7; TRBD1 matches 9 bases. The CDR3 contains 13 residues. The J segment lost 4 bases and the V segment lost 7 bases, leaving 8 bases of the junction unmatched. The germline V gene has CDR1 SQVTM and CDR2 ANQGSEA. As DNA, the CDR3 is TGCAGCGCAGGCCCGACAGGGGGGTACGAGCAGTACTTC. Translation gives CSAGPTGGYEQYF.

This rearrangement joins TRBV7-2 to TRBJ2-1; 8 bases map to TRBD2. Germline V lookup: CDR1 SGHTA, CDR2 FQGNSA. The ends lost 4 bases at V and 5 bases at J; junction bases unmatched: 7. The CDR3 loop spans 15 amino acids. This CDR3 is CASSYSGVPNNEQFF. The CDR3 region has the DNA TGTGCCAGCAGCTATAGCGGGGTCCCAAACAATGAGCAGTTCTTC.

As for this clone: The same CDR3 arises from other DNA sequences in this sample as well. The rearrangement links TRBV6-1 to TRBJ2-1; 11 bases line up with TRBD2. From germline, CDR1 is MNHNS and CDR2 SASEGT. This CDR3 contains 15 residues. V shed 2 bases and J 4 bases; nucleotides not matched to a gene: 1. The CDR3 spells CASSELAGGYNEQFF. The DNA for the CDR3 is TGTGCCAGCAGTGAATTAGCGGGGGGGTACAATGAGCAGTTCTTC.

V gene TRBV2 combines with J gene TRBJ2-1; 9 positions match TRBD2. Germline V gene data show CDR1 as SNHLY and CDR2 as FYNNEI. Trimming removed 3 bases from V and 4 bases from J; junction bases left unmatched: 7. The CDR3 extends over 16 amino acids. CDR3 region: CASSEERGALYNEQFF. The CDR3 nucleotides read TGTGCCAGCAGTGAGGAGCGGGGGGCCCTATACAATGAGCAGTTCTTC.

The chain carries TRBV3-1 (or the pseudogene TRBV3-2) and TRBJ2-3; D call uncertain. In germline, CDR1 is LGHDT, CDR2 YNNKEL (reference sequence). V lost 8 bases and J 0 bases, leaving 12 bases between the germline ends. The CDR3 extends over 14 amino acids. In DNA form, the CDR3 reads TGTGCCAGCTGGAGAAGTTCTAGCACAGATACGCAGTATTTT. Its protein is CASWRSSSTDTQYF.

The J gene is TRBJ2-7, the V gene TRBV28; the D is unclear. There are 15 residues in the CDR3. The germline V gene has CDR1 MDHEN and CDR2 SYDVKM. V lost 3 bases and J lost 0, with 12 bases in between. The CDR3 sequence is CASSFQALSSYEQYF. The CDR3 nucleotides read TGTGCCAGCAGTTTTCAGGCCCTCAGCTCCTACGAGCAGTACTTC.

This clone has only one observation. CDR3 bases: TGTGCCAGCTCGCCCGACAGACACACTGAAGCTTTCTTT. Residues: CASSPDRHTEAFF. The chain recombines TRBV18 with TRBJ1-1; D possibly corresponds to TRBD1 (5 bases). The ends were cut back, 6 bases at V and 3 bases at J, with 11 bases in the middle. This CDR3 has 13 residues. Germline values: CDR1 KGHSH, CDR2 LQKENI.

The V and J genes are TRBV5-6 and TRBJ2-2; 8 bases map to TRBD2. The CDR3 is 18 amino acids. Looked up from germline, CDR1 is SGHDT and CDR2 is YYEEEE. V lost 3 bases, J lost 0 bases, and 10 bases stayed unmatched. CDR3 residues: CASSSRGAGDPNTGELFF. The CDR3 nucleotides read TGTGCCAGCAGCTCCCGGGGAGCGGGGGACCCGAACACCGGGGAGCTGTTTTTT.

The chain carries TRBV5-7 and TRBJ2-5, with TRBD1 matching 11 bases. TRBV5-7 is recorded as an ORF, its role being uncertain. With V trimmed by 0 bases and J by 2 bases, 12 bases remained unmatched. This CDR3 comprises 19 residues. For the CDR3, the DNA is TGTGCCAGCAGCTTGGGGGGACAGGGGGTAGGCCTTCCTCAAGAGACCCAGTACTTC. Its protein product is CASSLGGQGVGLPQETQYF.

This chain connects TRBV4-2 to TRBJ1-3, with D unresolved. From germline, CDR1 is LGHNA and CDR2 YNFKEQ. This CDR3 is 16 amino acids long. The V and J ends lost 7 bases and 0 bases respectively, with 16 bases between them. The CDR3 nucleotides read TGTGCCAGCAACCCCGTGTTCCGGGACTCTGGAAACACCATATATTTT. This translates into CASNPVFRDSGNTIYF.